A selection of T cell receptor beta chains follows, all from one sample in a study of shared clonotypes between healthy human individuals. Profiling relied on immunoSEQ multiplex PCR, and the TCRdb table lists in-frame clones only, not all of them. This sample has 550,000 to 600,000 clones, with roughly four fifths found just once. The sample was PBMCs. These TCRs come from a woman aged 40-49 years in good health. Some clones in this sample may be carry-over from other donors' samples. The CDR3 runs from the conserved cysteine through the conserved F or W. Each record gives: J gene, V gene, clone size, D gene, CDR3 DNA, CDR3 protein. D genes are given only for firm matches. Clone size is shown for a subset of rows, as once, few, many or a class of expanded clone.

TRBJ2-1 TRBV5-1 . TRBD2 TGCGCCAGCAGCTTGCTCATAGCGGGAGGCGACAATGAGCAGTTCTTC CASSLLIAGGDNEQFF
TRBJ1-5 TRBV5-8 . TRBD1 TGTGCCAGCAGCTTGGGGACAGGGTTCGTTCGCAATCAGCCCCAGCATTTT CASSLGTGFVRNQPQHF
TRBJ1-1 TRBV6-4 . . TGTGCCAGCAGTTTGAACGTGGGGGGTAACACTGAAGCTTTCTTT CASSLNVGGNTEAFF
TRBJ1-2 TRBV6-5 . . TGTGCCAGCAGTTACTCATTAACCGGGACCAACTATGGCTACACCTTC CASSYSLTGTNYGYTF
TRBJ1-1 TRBV28 few . TGTGCCAGCATCAAACAGGGAGGGACTGAAGCTTTCTTT CASIKQGGTEAFF
TRBJ2-1 TRBV2 once . TGTGCCAGCTTTGGAGATACTGTCGACAATGAGCAGTTCTTC CASFGDTVDNEQFF
TRBJ1-2 TRBV19 . . TGTGCCAGTAGTAAGGGGACGGACTATGGCTACACCTTC CASSKGTDYGYTF
TRBJ2-1 TRBV11-3 . . TGTGCCAGCAGCTTAGATGGAGGGAGCTCCTACAATGAGCAGTTCTTC CASSLDGGSSYNEQFF
TRBJ1-1 TRBV7-6 . . TGTGCCAGCCGCCGACAGAGGAACACTGAAGCTTTCTTT CASRRQRNTEAFF
TRBJ2-1 TRBV19 . . TGTGCCAGTAGTATAGTATCAGGGTGGGGGAACAATGAGCAGTTCTTC CASSIVSGWGNNEQFF